This TCR beta chain comes out of a study of blood T cell repertoires in COVID-19. Recovered Cohort 3 donors showed two negative PCRs, clearance, or symptom resolution. Authors' data handling: Amplification of reference gene primers provided the estimated nucleated cell counts. TCRdb's copy holds only in-frame clones and misses some; the assay was immunoSEQ multiplex PCR. V, J and clone size derive from that table, while D and trimming were established from the DNA sequence. The sample shows roughly 260,000 clones, approximately 90% of them seen only once. V lost 0 bases to trimming and J lost 4 bases, with 9 bases between them. The CDR3 is 14 residues long. Germline V gene sequence: CDR1 SGDLS, CDR2 YYNGEE. This clone occurred once.

The sequence was obtained from a woman between 18 and 30 years old who had recovered from COVID-19. This sequence joins TRBV9 and TRBJ2-3; tentative D call: TRBD2 (5 bases). The sequenced sample consisted of PBMCs or T cells enriched from blood (not recorded which). Here the CDR3 reads CASSVESGSDTQYF. DNA for the CDR3: TGTGCCAGCAGCGTAGAATCGGGGTCAGATACGCAGTATTTT.